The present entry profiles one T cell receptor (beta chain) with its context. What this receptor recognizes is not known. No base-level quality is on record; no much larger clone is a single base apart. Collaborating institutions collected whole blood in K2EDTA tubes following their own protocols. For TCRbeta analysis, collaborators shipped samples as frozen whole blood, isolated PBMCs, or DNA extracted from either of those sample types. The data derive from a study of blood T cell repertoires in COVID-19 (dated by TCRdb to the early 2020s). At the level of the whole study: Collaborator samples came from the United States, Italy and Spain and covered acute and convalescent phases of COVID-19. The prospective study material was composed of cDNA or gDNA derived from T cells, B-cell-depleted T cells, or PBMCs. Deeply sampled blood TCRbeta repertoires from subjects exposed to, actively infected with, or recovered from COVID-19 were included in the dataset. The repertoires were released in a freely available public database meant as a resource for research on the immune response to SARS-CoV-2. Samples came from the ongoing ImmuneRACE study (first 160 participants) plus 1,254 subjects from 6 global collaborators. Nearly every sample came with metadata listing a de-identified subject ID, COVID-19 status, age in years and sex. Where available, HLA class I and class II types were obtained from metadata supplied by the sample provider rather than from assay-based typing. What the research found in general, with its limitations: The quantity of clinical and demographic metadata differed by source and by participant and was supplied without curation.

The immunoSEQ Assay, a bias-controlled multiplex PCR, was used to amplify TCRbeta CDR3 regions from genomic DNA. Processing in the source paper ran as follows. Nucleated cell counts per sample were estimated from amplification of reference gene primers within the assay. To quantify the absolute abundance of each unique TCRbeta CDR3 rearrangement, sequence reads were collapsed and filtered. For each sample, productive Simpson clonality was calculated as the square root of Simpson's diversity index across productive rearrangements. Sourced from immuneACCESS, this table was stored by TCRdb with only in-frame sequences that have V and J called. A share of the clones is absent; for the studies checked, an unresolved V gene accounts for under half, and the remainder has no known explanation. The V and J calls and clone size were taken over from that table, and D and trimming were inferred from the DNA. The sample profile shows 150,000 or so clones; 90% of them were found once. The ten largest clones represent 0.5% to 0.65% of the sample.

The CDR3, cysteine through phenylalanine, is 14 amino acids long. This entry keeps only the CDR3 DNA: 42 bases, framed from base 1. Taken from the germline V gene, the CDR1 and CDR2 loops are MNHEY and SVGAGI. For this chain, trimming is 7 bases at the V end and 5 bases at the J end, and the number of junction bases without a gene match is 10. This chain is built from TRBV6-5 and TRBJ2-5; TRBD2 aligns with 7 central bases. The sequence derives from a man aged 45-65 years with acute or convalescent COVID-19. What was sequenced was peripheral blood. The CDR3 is CASKSGGSGETQYF. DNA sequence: TGTGCCAGCAAGTCGGGGGGTTCGGGCGAGACCCAGTACTTC.